These 8 T cell receptor beta chains were sequenced from one sample in a study of shared clonotypes between healthy human individuals. Assay used: immunoSEQ multiplex PCR; TCRdb lists only in-frame clones, some missing. The sample has some 1,100,000 clones, roughly 74% seen once. Sequenced: memory CD4+ T cells from PBMCs. Regarding subset: CD45RA-negative fraction. These receptors came from a man between 18 and 29 years old in good health. Some clones in this sample may be carry-over from other donors' samples.

V usage is TRBV7-2 and J usage is TRBJ2-3; TRBD2 matches at 7 bases. The trim removed 4 bases at V and 4 bases at J, leaving 5 bases unmatched. CDR3 length: 14 amino acids. The germline V gene encodes CDR1 SGHTA and CDR2 FQGNSA. This CDR3 is CASSSSGNSDTQYF. CDR3 bases: TGTGCCAGCAGCTCCAGCGGGAACTCAGATACGCAGTATTTT.

The chain is built from TRBV2 and TRBJ1-2; D is uncertain. Between the trimmed V and J ends, which lost 8 bases and 10 bases, there was a span of 17 bases. Germline values: CDR1 SNHLY, CDR2 FYNNEI. The CDR3 consists of 12 residues. CDR3 loop: CASLAGFQDYTF. The CDR3 DNA reads TGTGCCAGCTTAGCCGGGTTCCAGGACTACACCTTC.

The chain links TRBV2 to TRBJ2-7; 7 bases are a match to TRBD2. Germline V gene data show CDR1 as SNHLY and CDR2 as FYNNEI. The CDR3 consists of 13 residues. The J segment lost 2 bases and the V segment lost 8 bases, leaving 6 bases of the junction unmatched. In DNA, the CDR3 is TGTGCCAGCGAGCGGGAAAGTGCCTACGAGCAGTACTTC. It is translated as CASERESAYEQYF. The whole variable domain, remainder taken from reference TRBV2 and TRBJ2-7, is EPEVTQTPSHQVTQMGQEVILRCVPISNHLYFYWYRQILGQKVEFLVSFYNNEISEKSEIFDDQFSVERPDGSNFTLKIRSTKLEDSAMYFCASERESAYEQYFGPGTRLTVT.

CDR3 amino acids: CASSQDQGWADTQYF. The DNA for the CDR3 is TGCGCCAGCAGCCAAGATCAGGGTTGGGCAGATACGCAGTATTTT. V gene TRBV4-3 combines with J gene TRBJ2-3, with D possibly being TRBD1 (5 bases). V was shortened by 0 bases and J by 4 bases, with 11 bases between the two germline ends. CDR1 LGHNA and CDR2 YSLEER come from the germline V gene. The CDR3 consists of 15 residues.

This chain joins TRBV6-1 and TRBJ1-1; tentatively, D is TRBD1 (6 bases). The V and J ends lost 6 bases and 1 base respectively, with 12 bases between them. CDR3 length: 14 amino acids. Germline V gives CDR1 MNHNS, CDR2 SASEGT. CDR3 protein: CASSVQGKNTEAFF. In DNA form, the CDR3 reads TGTGCCAGCAGCGTACAGGGAAAGAACACTGAAGCTTTCTTT.

The chain has TRBV18 and TRBJ2-1; 7 bases agree with TRBD2. CDR3 length: 14 residues. The germline gives CDR1 KGHSH, CDR2 LQKENI. V was clipped by 1 base and J by 6 bases; unmatched bases: 3. CDR3 sequence (DNA): TGTGCCAGCTCACCACTAGCGGGCATCAATGAGCAGTTCTTC. This encodes CASSPLAGINEQFF.

This sequence joins TRBV27 and TRBJ1-5; D is perhaps TRBD1 (5 bases). Germline V gives CDR1 MNHEY, CDR2 SMNVEV (reference sequence). The CDR3 loop spans 15 amino acids. The ends were cut back, 5 bases at V and 0 bases at J, with 11 bases in the middle. As DNA, the CDR3 is TGTGCCAGCAGTCTGACAGCGATTAGCAATCAGCCCCAGCATTTT. Protein product: CASSLTAISNQPQHF.

The CDR3: CASSPRPSGSGGTDTQYF. The CDR3 DNA follows: TGTGCCAGCAGCCCTCGACCGAGCGGGAGTGGGGGCACAGATACGCAGTATTTT. J is TRBJ2-3 and V is TRBV7-6; TRBD2 matches 8 bases. The CDR3 is made up of 18 amino acids. After removal of 5 bases from V and 1 base from J, the junction contained 14 bases not matched to a gene. In germline, CDR1 is SGHVS, CDR2 FNYEAQ.